Listed below are T cell receptor beta chains from one sample, sequenced in a study of T cells after yellow fever vaccination. Using its own MiXCR run on the 5' RACE reads, TCRdb lists one record per CDR3 protein. Of 96,000 or so distinct CDR3 sequences listed, 8% to 10% are singletons. The source material was CD8+ T cells not binding an NS4B(214-222) dextramer, sorted from PBMCs, sampled roughly 14 days after the first yellow fever vaccination. The receptors were sampled from a man aged 18 to 29 who received the YFV17D yellow fever vaccine. Both conserved end residues are part of each CDR3. Each record gives: D gene, V gene, J gene, clone size, CDR3 DNA, CDR3 protein. The D gene is left open where the match is weak. Not every row has a clone size; where given, it reads once, few, many or a size class.

D gene: TRBD2
V gene: TRBV7-6
J gene: TRBJ2-7
clone size: many
CDR3 DNA: TGTGCCAGCAGCTTATCTCCCGTAGCGGGGGTCGAGCAGTACTTC
CDR3 protein: CASSLSPVAGVEQYF

D gene: TRBD1
V gene: TRBV4-3
J gene: TRBJ2-2
clone size: few
CDR3 DNA: TGCGCCAGCAGCCAGTCTTTTGGACAGGCCGGGGAGCTGTTTTTT
CDR3 protein: CASSQSFGQAGELFF

D gene: -
V gene: TRBV12-3/TRBV12-4
J gene: TRBJ2-3
clone size: many
CDR3 DNA: TGTGCCAGCAGTTTAGTGGGCACAGATACGCAGTATTTT
CDR3 protein: CASSLVGTDTQYF

D gene: TRBD1
V gene: TRBV12-3/TRBV12-4
J gene: TRBJ2-1
clone size: few
CDR3 DNA: TGTGCCAGCAGTTTACAGGGGGCGTACAATGAGCAGTTCTTC
CDR3 protein: CASSLQGAYNEQFF

D gene: -
V gene: TRBV6-5
J gene: TRBJ2-2
clone size: many
CDR3 DNA: TGTGCCAGCAGTTACGGTTTAGCGTCGAACACCGGGGAGCTGTTTTTT
CDR3 protein: CASSYGLASNTGELFF

D gene: -
V gene: TRBV15
J gene: TRBJ1-1
clone size: few
CDR3 DNA: TGTGCCACCACTAGCGCTGAAGCTTTCTTT
CDR3 protein: CATTSAEAFF

D gene: -
V gene: TRBV19
J gene: TRBJ2-3
clone size: many
CDR3 DNA: TGTGCCAGTAGTATTTCGAGACAAGGCCCAGATACGCAGTATTTT
CDR3 protein: CASSISRQGPDTQYF

D gene: -
V gene: TRBV2
J gene: TRBJ1-1
clone size: -
CDR3 DNA: TGTGCCAGCAGTGCAATAATCGGACAGCGACTGAACACTGAAGCTTTCTTT
CDR3 protein: CASSAIIGQRLNTEAFF

D gene: -
V gene: TRBV13
J gene: TRBJ2-3
clone size: -
CDR3 DNA: TGTGCCAGCAGCTTAGGCCGGCAGGGCCTGCACACAGATACGCAGTATTTT
CDR3 protein: CASSLGRQGLHTDTQYF

D gene: -
V gene: TRBV6-2/TRBV6-3
J gene: TRBJ2-3
clone size: few
CDR3 DNA: TGTGCCAGCAGTCTACCTCAGGGTTCAGATACGCAGTATTTT
CDR3 protein: CASSLPQGSDTQYF

D gene: -
V gene: TRBV20-1
J gene: TRBJ2-1
clone size: many
CDR3 DNA: TGCAGTGCTAGCTTGAGGGGGGGCCCCTACAATGAGCAGTTCTTC
CDR3 protein: CSASLRGGPYNEQFF

D gene: -
V gene: TRBV7-9
J gene: TRBJ1-2
clone size: few
CDR3 DNA: TGTGCCAGCAGCCGACAGGCGGGTAACTATGGCTACACCTTC
CDR3 protein: CASSRQAGNYGYTF

D gene: -
V gene: TRBV7-9
J gene: TRBJ2-1
clone size: -
CDR3 DNA: TGTGCCAGCAGCCCTTTCCATGAGCAGTTCTTC
CDR3 protein: CASSPFHEQFF

D gene: TRBD1
V gene: TRBV25-1
J gene: TRBJ2-7
clone size: -
CDR3 DNA: TGTGCCAGCAGTGAGGGTGGACAGGTAGGGGACGAGCAGTACTTC
CDR3 protein: CASSEGGQVGDEQYF

D gene: TRBD2
V gene: TRBV6-5
J gene: TRBJ2-5
clone size: few
CDR3 DNA: TGTGCCAGCAGCCTCGTCGGGGGGGCAGGACAAGAGACCCAGTACTTC
CDR3 protein: CASSLVGGAGQETQYF

D gene: -
V gene: TRBV7-9
J gene: TRBJ2-5
clone size: few
CDR3 DNA: TGTGCCAGCAGTACAGAGACCCAGTACTTC
CDR3 protein: CASSTETQYF

D gene: -
V gene: TRBV10-3
J gene: TRBJ2-5
clone size: -
CDR3 DNA: TGTGCCACAATCAGGGAGGGGGGATTGGAGACCCAGTACTTC
CDR3 protein: CATIREGGLETQYF

D gene: TRBD1
V gene: TRBV5-1
J gene: TRBJ2-2
clone size: few
CDR3 DNA: TGCGCCAGCAGCGCGGGACAGGGGCCCTTAACCGGGGAGCTGTTTTTT
CDR3 protein: CASSAGQGPLTGELFF

D gene: -
V gene: TRBV4-1
J gene: TRBJ1-2
clone size: -
CDR3 DNA: TGCGCCAGCAGCCAAGATCTAATGGACTCCCGACCCTATGGCTACACCTTC
CDR3 protein: CASSQDLMDSRPYGYTF

D gene: -
V gene: TRBV12-3/TRBV12-4
J gene: TRBJ1-1
clone size: many
CDR3 DNA: TGTGCCAGCAGTTCCCACCCGCTAGAGAACACTGAAGCTTTCTTT
CDR3 protein: CASSSHPLENTEAFF

D gene: TRBD2
V gene: TRBV20-1
J gene: TRBJ2-3
clone size: -
CDR3 DNA: TGCAGTGCTATAGCGGGGGGACGCACAGATACGCAGTATTTT
CDR3 protein: CSAIAGGRTDTQYF

D gene: TRBD1
V gene: TRBV6-5
J gene: TRBJ1-5
clone size: many
CDR3 DNA: TGTGCCAGCAGCCCCCAGGGGGCTTGGGGCAATCAGCCCCAGCATTTT
CDR3 protein: CASSPQGAWGNQPQHF